This entry is about one T cell receptor beta chain. Its target is unknown. The primer mix had 60 Vbeta and 13 Jbeta primers. Assay used: immunoSEQ multiplex PCR; TCRdb lists only in-frame clones, some missing. The table records 75,000 to 80,000 clones, 78% of them present only once. These data come from a study of cytomegalovirus exposure and HLA in healthy donors. Study-level findings and limits: Trimming of TCR beta V- and J-genes showed a link, identified in a later analysis, to a missense DCLRE1C variant. A list of 164 TCR beta chains associated with cytomegalovirus was given.

CDR3 length: 11 amino acids. V trimming: 5 bases; J trimming: 4 bases; junction bases outside the gene matches: 2. Germline V lookup: CDR1 DFQATT, CDR2 SNEGSKA (reference sequence). This receptor was obtained from a woman in her forties in good health and CMV-seropositive. Material for sequencing was PBMCs. This chain connects TRBV20-1 to TRBJ2-7, with 7 bases that match TRBD2. The CDR3 DNA is TGCAGTGCTCGGCGGGGGTACGAGCAGTACTTC. This encodes CSARRGYEQYF.